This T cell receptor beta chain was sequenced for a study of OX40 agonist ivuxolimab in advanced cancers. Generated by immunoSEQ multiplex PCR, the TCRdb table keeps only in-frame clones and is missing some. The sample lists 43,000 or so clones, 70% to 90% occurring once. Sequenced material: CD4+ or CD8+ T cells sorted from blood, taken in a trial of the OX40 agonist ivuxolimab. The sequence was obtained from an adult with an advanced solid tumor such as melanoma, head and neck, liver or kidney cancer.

The CDR3 loop reads CASRIQEGYTNEKLFF. For the CDR3, the DNA is TGTGCCAGCAGGATTCAGGAGGGTTACACTAATGAAAAACTGTTTTTT. V gene TRBV28 combines with J gene TRBJ1-4; D is undetermined. Trimming shortened V by 6 bases and J by 2 bases, and 16 bases separated the two germline ends. Per germline, CDR1 MDHEN and CDR2 SYDVKM. The CDR3 is 16 amino acids.